The T cell receptor (beta chain) described here comes from a study of OX40 agonist ivuxolimab in advanced cancers. Overall study: Each dose-escalation patient presented with hepatocellular carcinoma, melanoma, renal cell or head and neck cancer. The study reported partial responses in three patients: one hepatocellular carcinoma, two cutaneous melanoma.

General study results and limits: Also present in some nonresponders was a low level of normalized T-cell clonal expansion. There were, on average, more expanded clones in CD8+ T cells than in CD4+.

Here immunoSEQ multiplex PCR was the method, and the copy in TCRdb shows in-frame clones only, minus some. The profile shows about 67,000 clones, roughly nine tenths of them singletons. CDR3 length: 13 residues. The germline gives CDR1 GTSNPN, CDR2 SVGIG (reference sequence). With 3 bases removed from V and 7 bases from J, the gap between germline ends came to 13 bases. In the case of this clone: Its antigen is not known.

The rearrangement joins TRBV30 to TRBJ1-5; tentatively, D is TRBD1 (5 bases). This TCR came from an adult with an advanced solid tumor such as melanoma, head and neck, liver or kidney cancer. The specimen comprised CD4+ or CD8+ T cells sorted from blood, sampled in a trial of the OX40 agonist ivuxolimab. The CDR3 loop is CAWSPRGEQPQHF. CDR3 coding DNA: TGTGCCTGGAGCCCTCGAGGGGAGCAGCCCCAGCATTTT.